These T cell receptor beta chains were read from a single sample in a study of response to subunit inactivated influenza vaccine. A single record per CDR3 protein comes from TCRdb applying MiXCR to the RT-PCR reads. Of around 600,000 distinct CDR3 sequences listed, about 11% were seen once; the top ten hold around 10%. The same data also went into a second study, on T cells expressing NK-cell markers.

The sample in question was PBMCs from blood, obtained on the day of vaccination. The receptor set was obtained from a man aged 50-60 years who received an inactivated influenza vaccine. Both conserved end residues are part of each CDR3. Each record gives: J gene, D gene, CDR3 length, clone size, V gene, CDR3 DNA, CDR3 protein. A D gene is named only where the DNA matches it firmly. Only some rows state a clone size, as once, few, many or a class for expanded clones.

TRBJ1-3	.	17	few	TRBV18	TGTGCCAGCTCACCCAACATACCGAGGCAGGCTGGAAACACCATATATTTT	CASSPNIPRQAGNTIYF
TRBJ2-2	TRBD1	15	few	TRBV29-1	TGCAGCGCTTCGGACAGGGGGCGTCTCACCGGGGAGCTGTTTTTT	CSASDRGRLTGELFF
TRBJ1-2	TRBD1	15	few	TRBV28	TGTGCCAGCAGTTTATCACCCAGGGGGCGGAATGGCTACACCTTC	CASSLSPRGRNGYTF
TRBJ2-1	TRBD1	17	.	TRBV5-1	TGCGCCAGCAGCTCGCCGGGACAGGGGTTATCCTACAATGAGCAGTTCTTC	CASSSPGQGLSYNEQFF
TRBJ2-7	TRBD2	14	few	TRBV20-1	TGCAGTGCTAGAGATTCACGGGAGGGATACGAGCAGTACTTC	CSARDSREGYEQYF
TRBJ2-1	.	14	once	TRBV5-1	TGCGCCAGCAGCCCCCGACAGGTGGGCTATGAGCAGTTCTTC	CASSPRQVGYEQFF
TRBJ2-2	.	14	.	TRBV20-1	TGCAGTGCTAGAGTCTCGGCAGGTGGGGGGGAGCTGTTTTTT	CSARVSAGGGELFF
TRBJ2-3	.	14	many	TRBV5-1	TGCGCCAGCGAGAAAGGACAGAGCACAGATACGCAGTATTTT	CASEKGQSTDTQYF
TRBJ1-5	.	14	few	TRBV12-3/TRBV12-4	TGTGCCAGCAGTTCTCGAGACGGATATCAGCCCCAGCATTTT	CASSSRDGYQPQHF
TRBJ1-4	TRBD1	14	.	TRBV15	TGTGCCACCAGCAGAGGGACAGGGAAAGAAAAACTGTTTTTT	CATSRGTGKEKLFF
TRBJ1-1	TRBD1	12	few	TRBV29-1	TGCAGCGTGAAGAAGGGGGCCACTGAAGCTTTCTTT	CSVKKGATEAFF
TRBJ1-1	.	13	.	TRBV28	TGTGCCAGCAGTTTAGCTATTGACGCTGAAGCTTTCTTT	CASSLAIDAEAFF
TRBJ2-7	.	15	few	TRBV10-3	TGTGCCATCAGTGAGAGAGGGACAAGGAGTTACGAGCAGTACTTC	CAISERGTRSYEQYF
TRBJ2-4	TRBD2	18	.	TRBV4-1	TGCGCCAGCGACTCCCTAGCGGGGGGGAGCTTTGCCAAAAACATTCAGTACTTC	CASDSLAGGSFAKNIQYF
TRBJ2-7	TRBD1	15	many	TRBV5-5	TGTGCCAGCAGCTCGGGACAGGGGGCCTCCTACGAGCAGTACTTC	CASSSGQGASYEQYF
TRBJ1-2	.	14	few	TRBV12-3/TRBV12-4	TGTGCCAGCAGATTTACAGGGTCAGATTATGGCTACACCTTC	CASRFTGSDYGYTF
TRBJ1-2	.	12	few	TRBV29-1	TGCAGCGTTGACTCAGGGCCCGTCGGCTACACCTTC	CSVDSGPVGYTF
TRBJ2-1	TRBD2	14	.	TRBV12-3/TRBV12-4	TGTGCCAGCAGTTTAAGCGGGACGCTTGGTGAGCAGTTCTTC	CASSLSGTLGEQFF
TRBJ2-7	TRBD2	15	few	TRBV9	TGTGCCAGCAGCGCCAGGGGGACTAGCGGGAGCGAGCAGTACTTC	CASSARGTSGSEQYF
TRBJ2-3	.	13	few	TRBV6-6	TGTGCCAGCAGTTACTGGATCACAGATACGCAGTATTTT	CASSYWITDTQYF
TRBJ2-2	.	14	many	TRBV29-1	TGCAGCGTTGAGTCTGGCACGAACACCGGGGAGCTGTTTTTT	CSVESGTNTGELFF
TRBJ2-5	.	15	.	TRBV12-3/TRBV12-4	TGTGCCAGCAGTCCGGGACGGAGCAACCAAGAGACCCAGTACTTC	CASSPGRSNQETQYF
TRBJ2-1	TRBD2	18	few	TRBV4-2	TGTGCCAGCAGCCAAGATCCCCAAGGACTAGCGGGAATGAATGAGCAGTTCTTC	CASSQDPQGLAGMNEQFF
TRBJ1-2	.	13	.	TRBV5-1	TGCGCCAGCAGTTTAGACAGTCGCGATGGCTACACCTTC	CASSLDSRDGYTF
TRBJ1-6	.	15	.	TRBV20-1	TGCAGTGCTAACCCTCAAGGAGGGATTAATTCACCCCTCCACTTT	CSANPQGGINSPLHF
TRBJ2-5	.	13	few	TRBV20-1	TGCAGTGCTAGGTCACCGCTCGGGGAGACCCAGTACTTC	CSARSPLGETQYF
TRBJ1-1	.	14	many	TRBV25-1	TGTGCCAGCAGGTTGACCAGCGGGAACACTGAAGCTTTCTTT	CASRLTSGNTEAFF
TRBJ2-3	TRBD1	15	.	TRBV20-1	TGCAGTGCACCCGCGGACAGGGGTATCACAGATACGCAGTATTTT	CSAPADRGITDTQYF
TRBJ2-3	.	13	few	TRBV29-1	TGCAGCGCAGAAGGAGCGGGCACAGATACGCAGTATTTT	CSAEGAGTDTQYF
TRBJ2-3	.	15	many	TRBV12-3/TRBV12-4	TGTGCCAGCAGTTTTCTGGCGGCTAGCACAGATACGCAGTATTTT	CASSFLAASTDTQYF
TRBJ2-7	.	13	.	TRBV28	TGTGCCAGCACGGGCAGCCCAGCCTACGAGCAGTACTTC	CASTGSPAYEQYF
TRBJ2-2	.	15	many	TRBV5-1	TGCGCCAGCACCCTACGAGCTAGGAACACCGGGGAGCTGTTTTTT	CASTLRARNTGELFF
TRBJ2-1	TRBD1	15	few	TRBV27	TGTGCCAGCAGTAAGGGACAGGGGGTCTACAATGAGCAGTTCTTC	CASSKGQGVYNEQFF
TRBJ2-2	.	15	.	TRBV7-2	TGTGCCAGCAGCTCGGCAGGGGAAAAAACCGGGGAGCTGTTTTTT	CASSSAGEKTGELFF
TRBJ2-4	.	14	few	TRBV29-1	TGCAGCGTTGAAGGGCCCCTAGCCAAAAACATTCAGTACTTC	CSVEGPLAKNIQYF
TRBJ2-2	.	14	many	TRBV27	TGTGCCAGCAGTTTACGTGCAACGGGAGGGGAGCTGTTTTTT	CASSLRATGGELFF
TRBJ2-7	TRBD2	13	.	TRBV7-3	TGTGCCAGCAGCCCGGGGGAAGCGGGAGCGAAGTACTTC	CASSPGEAGAKYF
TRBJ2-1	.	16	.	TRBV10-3	TGTGCCATCAGTGAGTGGTCCCGGGACTCTCCTACTGAGCAGTTCTTC	CAISEWSRDSPTEQFF
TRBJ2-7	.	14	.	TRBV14	TGTGCCAGCAGCCATCTAGGACGAGGCAACGAGCAGTACTTC	CASSHLGRGNEQYF
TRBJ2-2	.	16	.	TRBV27	TGTGCCAGCAGTTTATCGCTTAGGATCGACACCGGGGAGCTGTTTTTT	CASSLSLRIDTGELFF
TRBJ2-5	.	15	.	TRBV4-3	TGCGCCAGCAGCCAGTTCTGGGGTTCTCAAGAGACCCAGTACTTC	CASSQFWGSQETQYF
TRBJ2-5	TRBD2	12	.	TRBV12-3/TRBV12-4	TGTGCCAGCAGTCGGGACTATGAGACCCAGTACTTC	CASSRDYETQYF
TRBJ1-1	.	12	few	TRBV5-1	TGCGCCAGCACGGGGGGGCAAACTGAAGCTTTCTTT	CASTGGQTEAFF
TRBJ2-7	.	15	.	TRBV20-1	TGCAGTGCTAGAGGACCCAGGGGAGGGGAGTACGAGCAGTACTTC	CSARGPRGGEYEQYF
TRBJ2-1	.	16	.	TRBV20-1	TGCAGTGCTAGAGACACGAGGGCCCCCTATGGGAATGAGCAGTTCTTC	CSARDTRAPYGNEQFF
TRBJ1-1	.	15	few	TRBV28	TGTGCCAGCAGTTCCGGGACAAGGGGGGGGACTGAAGCTTTCTTT	CASSSGTRGGTEAFF
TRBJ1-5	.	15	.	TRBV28	TGTGCCAGCAGTTCCAAATACACGGTCCATCAGCCCCAGCATTTT	CASSSKYTVHQPQHF
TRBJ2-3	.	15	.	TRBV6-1	TGTGCCATTTCAAGGGCCGGCAGTTTTGGAGATACGCAGTATTTT	CAISRAGSFGDTQYF
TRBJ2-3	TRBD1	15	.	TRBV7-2	TGTGCCAGCAGCCTAACGGGACAGAACACAGATACGCAGTATTTT	CASSLTGQNTDTQYF
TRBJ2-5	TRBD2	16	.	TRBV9	TGTGCCAGCAGCGTAACTAGCGGGGTCCCCCAAGAGACCCAGTACTTC	CASSVTSGVPQETQYF
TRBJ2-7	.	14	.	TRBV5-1	TGCGCCAGCAGCAAAGACGGACGAGCCTACGAGCAGTACTTC	CASSKDGRAYEQYF
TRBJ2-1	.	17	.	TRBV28	TGTGCCAGCAGCCTCTCTATTAACAGGTACTCCTACAATGAGCAGTTCTTC	CASSLSINRYSYNEQFF
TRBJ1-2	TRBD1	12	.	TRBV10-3	TGTGCCATCAGTGTGGACAGGGGTGGGTGCACCTTC	CAISVDRGGCTF
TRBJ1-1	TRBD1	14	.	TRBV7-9	TGTGCCAGCAGCTACGACAGGGGGCAGAGGGAAGCTTTCTTT	CASSYDRGQREAFF
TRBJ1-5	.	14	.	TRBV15	TGTGCCACCAGCAGAGATCCAGGGTCCCAGCCCCAGCATTTT	CATSRDPGSQPQHF